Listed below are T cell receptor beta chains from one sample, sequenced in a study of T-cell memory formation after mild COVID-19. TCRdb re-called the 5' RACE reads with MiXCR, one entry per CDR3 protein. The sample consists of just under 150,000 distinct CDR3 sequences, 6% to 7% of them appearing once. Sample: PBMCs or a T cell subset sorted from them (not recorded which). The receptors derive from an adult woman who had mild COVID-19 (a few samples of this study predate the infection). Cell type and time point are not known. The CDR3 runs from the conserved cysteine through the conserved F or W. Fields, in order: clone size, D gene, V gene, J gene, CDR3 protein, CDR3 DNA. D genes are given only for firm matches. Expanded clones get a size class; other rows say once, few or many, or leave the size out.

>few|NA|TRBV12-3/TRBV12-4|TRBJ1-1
CASSTSPNTEAFF
TGTGCCAGCAGTACTAGTCCGAACACTGAAGCTTTCTTT
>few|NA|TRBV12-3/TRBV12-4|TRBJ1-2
CASSSSRGYTF
TGTGCCAGCAGTTCCAGCCGTGGCTACACCTTC
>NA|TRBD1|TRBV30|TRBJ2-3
CAWSPSRGFSSVTDTQYF
TGTGCCTGGAGTCCAAGCAGGGGGTTTTCAAGTGTCACAGATACGCAGTATTTT
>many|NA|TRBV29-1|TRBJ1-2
CSEGGNYGYTF
TGCAGCGAGGGGGGTAACTATGGCTACACCTTC
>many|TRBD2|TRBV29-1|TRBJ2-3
CSVEGLGGDTQYF
TGCAGCGTTGAAGGTTTGGGAGGGGATACGCAGTATTTT
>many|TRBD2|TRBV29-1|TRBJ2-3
CSVAEGTSGSTDTQYF
TGCAGCGTGGCCGAGGGGACTAGCGGTTCCACAGATACGCAGTATTTT
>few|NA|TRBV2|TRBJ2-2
CASKSGDGAGELFF
TGTGCCAGTAAATCGGGAGATGGGGCCGGGGAGCTGTTTTTT
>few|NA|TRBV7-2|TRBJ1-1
CASSLEAQGGTEAFF
TGTGCCAGCAGCTTAGAGGCGCAGGGCGGCACTGAAGCTTTCTTT
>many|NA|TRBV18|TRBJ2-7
CASSAGLDEQYF
TGTGCCAGCTCAGCAGGGCTTGACGAGCAGTACTTC
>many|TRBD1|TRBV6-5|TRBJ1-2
CASSSPGQGGGYTF
TGTGCCAGCAGTTCTCCGGGACAGGGAGGTGGCTACACCTTC
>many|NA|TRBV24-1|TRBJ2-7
CATQQGHEQYF
TGTGCCACCCAACAGGGCCACGAGCAGTACTTC
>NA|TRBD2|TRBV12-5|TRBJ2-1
CASGLPRLAQFF
TGTGCTAGTGGTTTGCCCCGACTAGCTCAGTTCTTC
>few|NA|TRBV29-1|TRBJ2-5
CSGGPFETQYF
TGCAGCGGGGGTCCCTTCGAGACCCAGTACTTC
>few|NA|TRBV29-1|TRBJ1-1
CSVDHGWGTEAFF
TGCAGCGTTGACCACGGGTGGGGCACTGAAGCTTTCTTT
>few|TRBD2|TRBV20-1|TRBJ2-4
CSATEAGGRLAKNIQYF
TGCAGTGCTACGGAAGCGGGGGGCCGCCTAGCCAAAAACATTCAGTACTTC
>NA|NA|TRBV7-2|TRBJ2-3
CASSSRYRDGADTQYF
TGTGCCAGCAGCTCCAGATACAGGGATGGGGCAGATACGCAGTATTTT
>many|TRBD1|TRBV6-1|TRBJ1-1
CASSESQGAGWTEAFF
TGTGCCAGCAGTGAATCGCAGGGGGCCGGTTGGACTGAAGCTTTCTTT
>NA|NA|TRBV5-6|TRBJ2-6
CASSYGFQENSGANVLTF
TGTGCCAGCAGCTACGGCTTTCAGGAGAACTCTGGGGCCAACGTCCTGACTTTC
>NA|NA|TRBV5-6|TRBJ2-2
CASSPSGDTGELFF
TGTGCCAGCAGCCCGTCTGGGGACACCGGGGAGCTGTTTTTT
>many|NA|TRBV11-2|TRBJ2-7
CASSPKVRDSSYEQYF
TGTGCCAGCAGCCCCAAAGTGAGGGATAGCTCCTACGAGCAGTACTTC